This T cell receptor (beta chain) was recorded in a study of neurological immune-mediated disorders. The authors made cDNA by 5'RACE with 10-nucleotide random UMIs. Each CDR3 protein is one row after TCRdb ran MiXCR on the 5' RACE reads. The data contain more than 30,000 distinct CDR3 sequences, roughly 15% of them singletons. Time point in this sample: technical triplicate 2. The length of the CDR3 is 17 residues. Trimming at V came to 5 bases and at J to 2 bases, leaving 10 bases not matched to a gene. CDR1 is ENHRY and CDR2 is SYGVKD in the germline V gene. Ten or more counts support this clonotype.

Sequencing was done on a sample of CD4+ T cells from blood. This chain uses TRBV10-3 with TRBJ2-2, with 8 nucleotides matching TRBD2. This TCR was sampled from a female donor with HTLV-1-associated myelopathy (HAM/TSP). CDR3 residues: CAISHSPAGENTGELFF. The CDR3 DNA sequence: TGTGCCATCAGTCATTCTCCAGCGGGAGAAAACACCGGGGAGCTGTTTTTT.